This T cell receptor beta chain was recovered during a study of blood T cell repertoires in COVID-19. The overall study: Specimens from acute and convalescent COVID-19 originated in the United States, Italy and Spain. PBMCs, B-cell-depleted T cells, or T cells were the source of the cDNA or gDNA that made up the material.

Using immunoSEQ multiplex PCR, the repertoire was profiled, and TCRdb retains in-frame clones only, with some absent. The table includes 150,000 to 200,000 clones, approximately 80% detected once. Per the germline V gene, CDR1 is SGHNT and CDR2 is YYREEE (reference sequence). CDR3 length equals 15 residues. Trimming took 1 base from V and 2 from J, leaving 7 bases between them. The chain links TRBV5-4 to TRBJ2-6; unclear D gene. This clonotype was obtained from a woman aged 80 or over with active or convalescent COVID-19. The material sequenced was peripheral blood. DNA for the CDR3: TGTGCCAGCAGCTTGACTTTAGCTGGGGCCAACGTCCTGACTTTC. It specifies CASSLTLAGANVLTF.